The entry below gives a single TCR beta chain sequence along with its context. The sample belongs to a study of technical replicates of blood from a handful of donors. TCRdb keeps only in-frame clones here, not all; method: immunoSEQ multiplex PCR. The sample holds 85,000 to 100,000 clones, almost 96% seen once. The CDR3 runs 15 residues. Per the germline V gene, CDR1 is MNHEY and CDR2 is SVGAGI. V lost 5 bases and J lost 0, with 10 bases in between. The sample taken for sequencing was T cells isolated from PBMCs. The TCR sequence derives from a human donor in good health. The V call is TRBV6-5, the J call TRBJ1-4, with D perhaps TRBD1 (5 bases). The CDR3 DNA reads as TGTGCCAGCAGTCAAACGGGGGCAACTAATGAAAAACTGTTTTTT. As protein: CASSQTGATNEKLFF.